This T cell receptor (beta chain) is from a study of cytomegalovirus exposure and HLA in healthy donors (dated by TCRdb to 2017 to 2019). Describing the broader study: According to a later analysis, one platform produced both the roughly 110 validation repertoires and the 720 or so repertoires of the first cohort. A separate validation cohort of some 130 different subjects was used in addition to the roughly 720-subject first cohort. The study aimed to test whether cataloging public T cell receptors could reveal signatures of past pathogen exposure. To predict cytomegalovirus infection status, the study brought together high-throughput TCR immunosequencing, statistical association of individual TCRs with disease status, and machine learning.

The CDR3 runs 13 amino acids, cysteine and phenylalanine included. Only the CDR3 portion is preserved as DNA: 39 bases, with reading frame beginning at the first base. The CDR1 and CDR2 encoded by the germline V gene (reference sequence) are LNHNV and YYDKDF. The trim is 0 bases for V and 2 bases for J, with a gap of 5 bases between the germline ends. As to this clone: Its antigen is not yet known. The input lacks base qualities; no much larger clone sits a single base away.

Study-level results and caveats: A total of 150 or so TCR beta chains were listed by the study as associated with cytomegalovirus. According to the authors, the approach could potentially be generalized to other disease states and immunological phenotypes. The validation cohort had no HLA typing available for a later analysis, so co-occurrence within that cohort was assessed over all 120 or so repertoires. The classifier was reported to diagnose cytomegalovirus status with high specificity and sensitivity in both the original and validation cohorts. Most TCR sequences were observed very rarely across donors, whereas some public TCRs were present in many individuals. In vitro tests confirmed that three of the cytomegalovirus-associated TCR beta chains recognize cytomegalovirus antigens. Subsequent analysis determined that TCRs grouped into clusters in the first cohort also showed a tendency toward co-occurrence across the 120 validation repertoires, and 85% to 95% of cluster scores exceeded 0.

The donors belonged to the validation cohort of 120 subjects, which was separate from the roughly 700-subject first cohort. Libraries were constructed by the immunoSEQ multiplex PCR assay. The study's processing was this. A statistical classification framework was built to diagnose cytomegalovirus status from the catalog of TCR beta chain sequences. The table was pulled from immuneACCESS by TCRdb, which kept in-frame rearrangements only. Such tables lose some clones; where checked, under half of the loss comes from unresolved V genes, and the rest has no known cause. D and trimming come from the DNA, and the V and J calls and clone size come from that table. In this sample the table shows around 170,000 clones, about 85% of which occur a single time. More than 15% of the sample is held by the ten biggest clonotypes.

The clonotype originates from a man between 18 and 35 years old in good health and CMV-seropositive. The V and J segments used are TRBV15 and TRBJ2-7, with no confidently assigned D gene. Source material: PBMCs. The CDR3: CATSRDTTYEQYF. The DNA sequence follows: TGTGCCACCAGCAGAGATACAACCTACGAGCAGTACTTC. Reference TRBV15 and TRBJ2-7 genes cover what lies past the CDR3, so the full variable domain is DAMVIQNPRYQVTQFGKPVTLSCSQTLNHNVMYWYQQKSSQAPKLLFHYYDKDFNNEADTPDNFQSRRPNTSFCFLDIRSPGLGDTAMYLCATSRDTTYEQYFGPGTRLTVT.